This T cell receptor beta chain was captured by sequencing in a study of blood T cell repertoires in COVID-19. The data were produced by immunoSEQ multiplex PCR, yet TCRdb's version contains in-frame clones alone and is incomplete. The data contain about 150,000 clones, around 90% of them seen just once; the ten biggest clones take up approximately 3.7%. This clone was counted only a few times. The germline gives CDR1 SGDLS, CDR2 YYNGEE. CDR3 length: 13 residues. With 3 bases removed from V and 0 bases from J, the gap between germline ends came to 6 bases. The gene calls are TRBV9 and TRBJ1-1; D unclear. Sequencing was done on a sample of PBMCs or T cells enriched from blood (not recorded which). The clonotype comes from a woman aged 40 to 50 who had been exposed to COVID-19. The CDR3 region is CASSEALNTEAFF. The CDR3 DNA is TGTGCCAGCAGCGAAGCTTTGAACACTGAAGCTTTCTTT.